This T cell receptor beta chain was obtained from a study of shared clonotypes between healthy human individuals. In the original workflow: ImmunoSEQ output lacked quality scores and full-length reads, limiting matched filtering. The repertoire was sequenced with immunoSEQ multiplex PCR; TCRdb's copy has only in-frame clones and lacks some. The V and J calls and the clone size are those of that table, but D and trimming were determined from the DNA. Found here are 110,000 or so clones, about 70% of them singletons; the top ten hold around 25%. This clone was counted between two and nine times. CDR1 and CDR2 from the germline V gene are MNHEY and SMNVEV (reference sequence). Trimming removed 5 bases at V and 2 bases at J, with 10 bases between. The CDR3 runs to 14 residues.

This sequence originates from a woman aged 25 to 39 in good health. Sequences were obtained from memory CD8+ T cells sorted from blood. Subset meaning: CD45RO+ cells pooled with CCR7-negative TemRA cells. The V and J genes are TRBV27 and TRBJ1-5; D is possibly TRBD1 (6 bases). The CDR3 DNA reads as TGTGCCAGCAGTATACAGGGAGGCAATCAGCCCCAGCATTTT. It encodes CASSIQGGNQPQHF.